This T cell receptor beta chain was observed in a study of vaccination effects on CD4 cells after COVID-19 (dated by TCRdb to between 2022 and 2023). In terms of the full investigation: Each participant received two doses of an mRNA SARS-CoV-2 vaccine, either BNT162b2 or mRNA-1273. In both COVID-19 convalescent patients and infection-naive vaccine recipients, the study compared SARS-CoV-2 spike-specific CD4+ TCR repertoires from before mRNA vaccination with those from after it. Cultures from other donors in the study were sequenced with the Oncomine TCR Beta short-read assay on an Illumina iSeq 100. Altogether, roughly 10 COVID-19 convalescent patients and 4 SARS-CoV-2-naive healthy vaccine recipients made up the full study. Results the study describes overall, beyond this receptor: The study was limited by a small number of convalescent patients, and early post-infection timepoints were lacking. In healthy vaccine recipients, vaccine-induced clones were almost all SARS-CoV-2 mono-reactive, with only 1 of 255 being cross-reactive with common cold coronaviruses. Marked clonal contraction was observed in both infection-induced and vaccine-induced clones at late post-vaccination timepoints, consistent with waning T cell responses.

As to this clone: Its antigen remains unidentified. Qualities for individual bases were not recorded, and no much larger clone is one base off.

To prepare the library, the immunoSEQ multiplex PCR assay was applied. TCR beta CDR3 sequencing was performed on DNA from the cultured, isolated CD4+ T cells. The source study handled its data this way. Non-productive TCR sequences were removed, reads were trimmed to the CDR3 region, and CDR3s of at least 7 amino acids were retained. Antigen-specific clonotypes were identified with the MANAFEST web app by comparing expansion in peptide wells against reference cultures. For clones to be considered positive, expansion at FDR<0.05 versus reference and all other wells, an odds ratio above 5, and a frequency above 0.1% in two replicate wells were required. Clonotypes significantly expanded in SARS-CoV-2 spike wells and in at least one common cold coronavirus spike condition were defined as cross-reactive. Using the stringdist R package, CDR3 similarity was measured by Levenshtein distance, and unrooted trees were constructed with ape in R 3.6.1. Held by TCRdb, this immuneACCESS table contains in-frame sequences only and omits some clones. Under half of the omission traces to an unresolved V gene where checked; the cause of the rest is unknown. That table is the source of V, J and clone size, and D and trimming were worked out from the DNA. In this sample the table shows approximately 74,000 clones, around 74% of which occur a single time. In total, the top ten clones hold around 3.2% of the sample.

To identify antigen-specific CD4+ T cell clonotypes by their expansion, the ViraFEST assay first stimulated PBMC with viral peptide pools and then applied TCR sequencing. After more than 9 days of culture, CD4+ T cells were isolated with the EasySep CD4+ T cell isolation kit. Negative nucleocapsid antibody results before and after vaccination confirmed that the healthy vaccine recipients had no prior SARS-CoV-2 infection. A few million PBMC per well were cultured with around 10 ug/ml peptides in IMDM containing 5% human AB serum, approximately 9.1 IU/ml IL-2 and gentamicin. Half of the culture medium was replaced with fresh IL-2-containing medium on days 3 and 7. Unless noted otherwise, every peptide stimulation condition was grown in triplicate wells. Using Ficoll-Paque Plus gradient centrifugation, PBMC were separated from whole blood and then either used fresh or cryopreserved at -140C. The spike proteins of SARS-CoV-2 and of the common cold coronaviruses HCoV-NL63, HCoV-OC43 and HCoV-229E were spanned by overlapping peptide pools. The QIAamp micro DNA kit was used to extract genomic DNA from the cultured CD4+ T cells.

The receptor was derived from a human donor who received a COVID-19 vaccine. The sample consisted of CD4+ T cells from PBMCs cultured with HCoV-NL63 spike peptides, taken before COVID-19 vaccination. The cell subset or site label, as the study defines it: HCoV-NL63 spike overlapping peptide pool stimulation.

The CDR3: CATSDPGQNTDTQYF. DNA sequence: TGTGCCACCAGTGACCCCGGACAGAACACAGATACGCAGTATTTT. In this chain, TRBV24-1 is recombined with TRBJ2-3; TRBD1 is a possible D gene, resting on 6 matching bases. CDR1 and CDR2, looked up from the germline V gene, are KGHDR and SFDVKD. Spanning cysteine to phenylalanine, the CDR3 consists of 15 amino acids. CDR3 DNA only is kept here, 45 bases in frame from base 1. Trimming at the junction amounts to 4 bases on V and 2 bases on J, and the germline ends lie 12 bases apart.